The rows below give T cell receptor beta chains drawn from one sample of a study of T cells in Graves' hyperthyroidism and ophthalmopathy. MiXCR was run by TCRdb on the multiplex PCR reads, yielding one entry per CDR3 protein. This sample has about 610,000 distinct CDR3 sequences; roughly 15% occur once, and the top ten carry around 4.5%. Input material: blood. Receptors originate from a woman in her thirties or forties with Graves' ophthalmopathy. Each CDR3 is given with its conserved first and last residue. The D gene is left open where the match is weak. Some rows mark clone size as missing; the rest say once, few, many or name a class of expanded clone.

D	size	J	V	CDR3	DNA
TRBD2	many	TRBJ2-1	TRBV11-2	CASSPQGAGVYNEQFF	TGTGCCAGCAGCCCCCAAGGGGCGGGAGTCTACAATGAGCAGTTCTTC
-	-	TRBJ1-1	TRBV10-3	CAISPIWGTEAFF	TGTGCCATCAGCCCTATTTGGGGGACTGAAGCTTTCTTT
TRBD1	-	TRBJ2-7	TRBV12-3/TRBV12-4	CASRIDRVSYEQYF	TGTGCCAGCAGAATCGACAGGGTGTCCTACGAGCAGTACTTC
-	-	TRBJ1-6	TRBV6-5	CASSYRAAQSSYNSPLHF	TGTGCCAGCAGTTACCGCGCCGCCCAGAGCTCCTATAATTCACCCCTCCACTTT
-	-	TRBJ2-7	TRBV12-3/TRBV12-4	CASGRDFSYEQYF	TGTGCCAGCGGCCGGGACTTCTCCTACGAGCAGTACTTC
-	few	TRBJ2-7	TRBV6-2/TRBV6-3	CASSYSEAPYEQYF	TGTGCCAGCAGTTACTCGGAAGCTCCCTACGAGCAGTACTTC
-	few	TRBJ2-2	TRBV2	CASNGNGELFF	TGTGCCAGCAATGGGAACGGGGAGCTGTTTTTT
TRBD2	many	TRBJ2-7	TRBV27	CASPGLVYEQYF	TGTGCCAGCCCTGGACTAGTCTACGAGCAGTACTTC
TRBD2	many	TRBJ2-5	TRBV6-1	CASSGQRERYQETQYF	TGTGCCAGCAGTGGACAGCGGGAGCGCTACCAAGAGACCCAGTACTTC
TRBD2	many	TRBJ2-7	TRBV6-2/TRBV6-3	CASSYGPSGSYEQYF	TGTGCCAGCAGTTACGGTCCTAGCGGGTCCTACGAGCAGTACTTC
-	few	TRBJ2-7	TRBV2	CASILLVSYEQYF	TGTGCCAGCATCCTACTAGTTTCCTACGAGCAGTACTTC
TRBD1	many	TRBJ2-7	TRBV28	CASSPTGTYEQYF	TGTGCCAGCAGCCCGACAGGGACCTACGAGCAGTACTTC
TRBD1	few	TRBJ1-2	TRBV19	CASRIDRGGEYGYTF	TGTGCCAGTAGGATTGACAGGGGGGGCGAATATGGCTACACCTTC